Presented here are 4 T cell receptor beta chains from one specimen sequenced in a study of T cell repertoires and HLA-DP antigens. Profiled with immunoSEQ multiplex PCR; TCRdb holds only in-frame clones, not every one. The sample has approximately 100,000 clones, 86% seen once. No antigen has been identified for these receptors. Sequenced input: CD4+ T cells from PBMCs. These receptor sequences come from a man between 45 and 60 years old in good health and CMV-seronegative.

This clone was observed a single time. This sequence joins TRBV5-1 and TRBJ1-1; 8 positions match TRBD1. This CDR3 has 16 amino acids. Germline V gene lookup returns CDR1 SGHRS and CDR2 YFSETQ. V lost 4 bases, J lost 1 base, and 9 bases stayed unmatched. The CDR3 reads CASSRTQDRGNTEAFF. For the CDR3, the DNA is TGCGCCAGCAGCCGGACGCAAGACAGGGGGAACACTGAAGCTTTCTTT.

This chain connects TRBV7-8 to TRBJ2-1; TRBD1 matches 7 bases. The CDR3 length is 15 residues. Germline loops: CDR1 SGHVS, CDR2 FQNEAQ. V shed 5 bases, J shed 3 bases, and the junction held 7 bases outside the gene matches. The CDR3 DNA is TGTGCCAGCAGCACCGGGACAGCAGTCTACAATGAGCAGTTCTTC. This sequence encodes CASSTGTAVYNEQFF.

This clone was observed once. The CDR3 coding sequence is TGTGCCAGCTCACCGGGACTGAGTTATGGCTACACCTTC. Encoded protein: CASSPGLSYGYTF. The chain links TRBV18 to TRBJ1-2; weak D call: TRBD1 (5 bases). The V and J ends lost 3 bases and 5 bases respectively, with 10 bases between them. This CDR3 comprises 13 residues. Germline V gene lookup returns CDR1 KGHSH and CDR2 LQKENI.

V is TRBV19 and J is TRBJ2-1; 8 bases line up with TRBD1. This CDR3 has 19 amino acids. Unmatched junction bases numbered 15, after V lost 5 bases and J lost 0 bases. Germline values: CDR1 LNHDA, CDR2 SQIVND (reference sequence). CDR3 DNA sequence: TGTGCCAGTAGTTATAAGGGAGGCAGGGGGCTGAGCTCCTACAATGAGCAGTTCTTC. Its translation: CASSYKGGRGLSSYNEQFF.